One T cell receptor (beta chain) is described in this entry. No antigen is known for it. This sample was taken from a study of a mutant IDH1 vaccine in newly diagnosed glioma. Study at large: Patients were started on vaccination 4-6 weeks after radiotherapy alone, or with temozolomide cycles. Every participant had undergone radiotherapy, temozolomide, or both before, and most underwent both.

Germline lookup yields CDR1 MNHEY and CDR2 SMNVEV (reference sequence). This CDR3 is 15 amino acids long. V was trimmed by 5 bases and J by 1 base, leaving 14 bases between them. Data came from immunoSEQ multiplex PCR; TCRdb stores just in-frame clones and leaves some out. Among about 28,000 clones listed, 75% to 90% were seen once. The time point denotes: week 5, during vaccination. The investigators gave 300 ug of mutant IDH1 20-mer peptide in each vaccine dose, together with topical imiquimod. Diagnosis in the donors showed new WHO grade 3 or 4 astrocytomas that were IDH1-mutant and ATRX-lost. Sequenced material: peripheral blood mononuclear cells (PBMCs), taken from a glioma patient whose treatment included an IDH1 peptide vaccine. The source of this sequence is a middle-aged woman with glioma. Some clones in this sample may be carry-over from other donors' samples. This chain joins TRBV27 and TRBJ1-1; D not resolved. This CDR3 is CASSPWRDWNTEAFF. CDR3 DNA: TGTGCCAGCAGTCCCTGGAGGGATTGGAACACTGAAGCTTTCTTT.